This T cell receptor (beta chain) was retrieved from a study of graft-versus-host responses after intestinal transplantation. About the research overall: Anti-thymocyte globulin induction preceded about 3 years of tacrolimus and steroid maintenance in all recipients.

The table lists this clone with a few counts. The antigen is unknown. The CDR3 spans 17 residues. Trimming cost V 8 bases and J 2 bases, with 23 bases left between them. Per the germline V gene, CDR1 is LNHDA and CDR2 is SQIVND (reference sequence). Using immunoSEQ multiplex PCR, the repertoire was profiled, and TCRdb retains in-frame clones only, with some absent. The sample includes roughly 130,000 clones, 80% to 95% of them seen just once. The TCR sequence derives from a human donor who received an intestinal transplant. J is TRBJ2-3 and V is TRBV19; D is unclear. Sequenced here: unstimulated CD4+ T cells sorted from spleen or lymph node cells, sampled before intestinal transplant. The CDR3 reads CASCARWSEINTDTQYF. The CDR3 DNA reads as TGTGCCAGTTGCGCCCGGTGGAGCGAGATAAACACAGATACGCAGTATTTT.